This entry describes one TCR beta chain. Per germline, CDR1 GTSNPN and CDR2 SVGIG (reference sequence). Trimming took 6 bases from V and 11 from J, leaving 15 bases between them. CDR3 length: 11 residues. There were TCR beta CDR3 regions amplified from RNA transcripts. Researchers ran a first-round RT-PCR on the TCR CDR3 using the HTBI primer set. TCRdb re-derived calls from the multiplex PCR reads in MiXCR, one entry per CDR3 protein. The sample records some 600,000 distinct CDR3 sequences, approximately 15% being singletons. These data originate in a study of T cells in Graves' hyperthyroidism and ophthalmopathy. Used for diagnoses were clinical symptoms, serum thyroxine and TRAb, thyroid ultrasound and orbital computed tomography. Blood dates from first hyperthyroidism diagnosis, before any ophthalmopathy symptoms.

The chain has TRBV30 and TRBJ2-3; TRBD1 might be the D (5 bases). The specimen was blood. The receptor's source is a woman aged 25 to 39 with Graves' hyperthyroidism that later progressed to Graves' ophthalmopathy. CDR3 nucleotide sequence: TGTGCCTGTCAATCCAGGGATGGGCAGTATTTT. Its translation is CACQSRDGQYF. Supplemented by reference TRBV30 and TRBJ2-3, the full variable domain reads SQTIHQWPATLVQPVGSPLSLECTVEGTSNPNLYWYRQAAGRGLQLLFYSVGIGQISSEVPQNLSASRPQDRQFILSSKKLLLSDSGFYLCACQSRDGQYFGPGTRLTVL.